The T cell receptor beta chain described here comes from a study of T cells in Graves' hyperthyroidism and ophthalmopathy. Whole-study context: Peripheral blood was acquired at first diagnosis, ahead of any therapy whatsoever. Broader study findings: Ophthalmopathy and stable hyperthyroidism were told apart by a 13 V-J model.

The CDR3 has 14 residues. V lost 2 bases to trimming and J lost 2 bases, with 11 bases between them. The germline gives CDR1 SGHRS, CDR2 YFSETQ. Of note for this clonotype: Its antigen remains unknown.

Amplification yielded TCR beta CDR3 regions, with RNA transcripts as the source. First-round RT-PCR with HTBI primers amplified the TCR CDR3 region. TCRdb processed the multiplex PCR reads anew with MiXCR; each CDR3 protein has one entry. The sample shows 450,000 to 650,000 distinct CDR3 sequences, 15% to 20% of them seen only once. Pregnant or lactating patients were excluded, as were those with uncontrolled infection or other autoimmune disease. Sample: blood. This chain links TRBV5-1 with TRBJ2-7; D may correspond to TRBD1 or TRBD2 (6 bases each). This TCR came from a woman aged 18 to 35 with Graves' ophthalmopathy. The CDR3 DNA is TGCGCCAGCAGCTTAAGGGGGGAGCCCTACGAGCAGTACTTC. Translation: CASSLRGEPYEQYF. Combining the CDR3 with reference TRBV5-1 and TRBJ2-7 gives the whole variable domain KAGVTQTPRYLIKTRGQQVTLSCSPISGHRSVSWYQQTPGQGLQFLFEYFSETQRNKGNFPGRFSGRQFSNSRSEMNVSTLELGDSALYLCASSLRGEPYEQYFGPGTRLTVT.